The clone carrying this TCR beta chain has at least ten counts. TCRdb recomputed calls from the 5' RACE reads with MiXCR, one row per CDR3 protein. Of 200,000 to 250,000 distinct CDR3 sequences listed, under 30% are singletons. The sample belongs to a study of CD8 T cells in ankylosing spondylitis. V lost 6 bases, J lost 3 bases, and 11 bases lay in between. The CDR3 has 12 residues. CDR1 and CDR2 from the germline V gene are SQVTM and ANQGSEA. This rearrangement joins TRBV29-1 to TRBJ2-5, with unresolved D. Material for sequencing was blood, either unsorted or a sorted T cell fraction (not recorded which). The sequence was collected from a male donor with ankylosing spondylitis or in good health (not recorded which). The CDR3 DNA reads TGCAGCGTCCTAACCGGAGAAGAGACCCAGTACTTC. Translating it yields CSVLTGEETQYF.